This T cell receptor (beta chain) emerged from a study of T cell responses to AZD1222 COVID-19 vaccine. Study-level points and caveats: The donors showed a predominance of white British ancestry and of females, with possible underestimation of clonal diversity.

Comment on this clone: Its antigen is as yet unknown.

The CDR3 has 13 residues. Germline V gene sequence: CDR1 SNHLY, CDR2 FYNNEI. V gave up 7 bases and J gave up 4 bases; unmatched junction bases: 3. Pooling of second doses given at about 4 or about 12 weeks was done. Measured with immunoSEQ multiplex PCR; TCRdb has only the in-frame clones, and not every one. The repertoire has 40,000 to 55,000 clones, roughly 90% of them found once; the top ten carry more than 0.95%. The TCR originated in an adult who received the AZD1222 COVID-19 vaccine. Source: peripheral blood, taken 28 days after the second AZD1222 dose. The rearrangement uses TRBV2 and TRBJ1-5; 8 positions agree with TRBD1. The DNA of the CDR3 is TGTGCCAGCAACGGGGACAGGAATCAGCCCCAGCATTTT. Its translation: CASNGDRNQPQHF.